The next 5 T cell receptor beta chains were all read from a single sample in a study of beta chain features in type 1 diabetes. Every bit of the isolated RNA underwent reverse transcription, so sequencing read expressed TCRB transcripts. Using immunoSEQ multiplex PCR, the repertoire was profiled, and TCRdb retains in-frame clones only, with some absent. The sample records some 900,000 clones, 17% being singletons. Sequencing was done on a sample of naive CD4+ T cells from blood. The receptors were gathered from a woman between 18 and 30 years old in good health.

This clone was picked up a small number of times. The CDR3 bases are TGCGCCAGCAGCCCGGGACTAGCGTTCCGTGCGGGAGAGACCCAGTACTTC. Protein sequence: CASSPGLAFRAGETQYF. The chain links TRBV5-1 to TRBJ2-5; 10 bases line up with TRBD2. Germline V gene data show CDR1 as SGHRS and CDR2 as YFSETQ. V lost 4 bases, J lost 4 bases, and 13 bases stayed unmatched. This CDR3 contains 17 residues.

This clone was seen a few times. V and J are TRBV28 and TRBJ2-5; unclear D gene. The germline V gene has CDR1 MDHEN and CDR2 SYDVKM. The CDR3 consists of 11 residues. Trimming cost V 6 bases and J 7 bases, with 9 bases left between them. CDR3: CASSFPGTQYF. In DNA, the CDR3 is TGTGCCAGCAGCTTCCCTGGGACCCAGTACTTC.

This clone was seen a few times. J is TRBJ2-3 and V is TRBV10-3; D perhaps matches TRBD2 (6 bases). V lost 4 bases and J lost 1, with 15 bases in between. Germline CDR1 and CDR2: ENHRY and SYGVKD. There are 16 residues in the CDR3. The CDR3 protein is CAISGRGTVGTDTQYF. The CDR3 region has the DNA TGTGCCATCAGTGGCCGGGGGACGGTGGGCACAGATACGCAGTATTTT.

DNA of the CDR3: TGTGCCAGCAGCTTGGGACTAGGGGGCACCGGGGAGCTGTTTTTT. This encodes CASSLGLGGTGELFF. The J gene is TRBJ2-2, the V gene TRBV7-9; TRBD2 aligns across 8 bases. Germline V gene sequence: CDR1 SEHNR, CDR2 FQNEAQ (reference sequence). The CDR3 is 15 residues long. J was trimmed by 4 bases and V by 3 bases; bases with no gene match: 4.

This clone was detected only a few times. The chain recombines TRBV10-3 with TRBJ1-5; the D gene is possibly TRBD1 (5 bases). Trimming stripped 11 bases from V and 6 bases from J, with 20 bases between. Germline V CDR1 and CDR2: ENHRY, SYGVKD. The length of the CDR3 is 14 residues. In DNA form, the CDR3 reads TGTGCCTCGGGGACTTCGGGGGTTGGTCAGCCCCAGCATTTT. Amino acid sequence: CASGTSGVGQPQHF.